This TCR beta chain was identified during a study of blood T cell repertoires in COVID-19. Study background: COVID-19 samples collected from the United States, Italy and Spain covered acute and convalescent phases. From T cells, B-cell-depleted T cells, or PBMCs came the material, which was cDNA or gDNA.

TCRdb keeps only in-frame clones here, not all; method: immunoSEQ multiplex PCR. Among more than 85,000 clones listed, 70% to 90% were seen once. This clone ranks as medium-sized. Germline V lookup: CDR1 KGHDR, CDR2 SFDVKD. The CDR3 contains 15 residues. V lost 4 bases and J lost 9, with 15 bases in between. This receptor was taken from a man aged 50-60 years with COVID-19, enrolled during active disease. The genes are TRBV24-1 and TRBJ1-6, with D maybe TRBD1 (5 bases). The sample comprised peripheral blood. The CDR3: CATSDPRVAGSPLHF. Here the CDR3 DNA reads TGTGCCACCAGTGACCCCAGGGTAGCGGGTTCACCCCTCCACTTT.